This T cell receptor (beta chain) was sequenced in a study of cytomegalovirus exposure and HLA in healthy donors. Notes on the study in general: A later analysis found TCR association rates differed by HLA locus, highest for DRB1 and lowest for HLA-C. Later analysis identified 15,000 to 20,000 TCR beta sequences associated with HLA alleles, using a false discovery rate threshold of 0.05. A later analysis reportedly identified an Asian-associated ancestry cluster as carrying fewer N-insertions than the approximately 730-donor mean.

The J segment lost 0 bases and the V segment lost 6 bases, leaving 7 bases of the junction unmatched. The CDR3 is 16 amino acids. The germline V gene has CDR1 SQVTM and CDR2 ANQGSEA. As concerns this clone: As yet, its antigen is unknown.

13 Jbeta primers and 60 Vbeta primers were used for the PCR. Repertoires were generated with immunoSEQ multiplex PCR, while TCRdb's copy carries only in-frame clones and drops some. Of about 140,000 clones detected, 77% appear once; the ten largest clones hold 4.5% to 5%. The chain couples TRBV29-1 to TRBJ2-6; 8 bases align to TRBD1. The receptor was derived from a woman in her 50s in good health and CMV-seronegative. Sequenced: PBMCs. As DNA, the CDR3 is TGCAGCGTCGCCGGGACAGGTGACTCTGGGGCCAACGTCCTGACTTTC. This codes for CSVAGTGDSGANVLTF.